This entry lists 21 T cell receptor beta chains sequenced from one sample in a study of blood T cell repertoires in COVID-19. This table comes from immunoSEQ multiplex PCR, and its TCRdb copy is limited to in-frame clones, with some not included. There are hundreds of thousands of clones in the sample; approximately 85% occur only once, and about 5.1% lies in the top ten. The sequenced sample consisted of peripheral blood. All receptors come from a man aged 45-60 years with active or convalescent COVID-19.

The chain joins TRBV4-2 to TRBJ1-5; TRBD1 agrees at 8 bases. CDR3 length: 14 residues. J lost 7 bases, V lost 0 bases, and 2 bases had no gene match. Looked up from germline, CDR1 is LGHNA and CDR2 is YNFKEQ. The CDR3, as DNA: TGTGCCAGCAGCCAAGAGGGGACAGGCCAGCCCCAGCATTTT. It codes for CASSQEGTGQPQHF.

The V gene is TRBV10-3, the J gene TRBJ1-1, with 7 nucleotides matching TRBD1. This CDR3 is built from 14 residues. V trimming: 6 bases; J trimming: 6 bases; junction bases outside the gene matches: 10. Germline assignment: CDR1 ENHRY and CDR2 SYGVKD. DNA of the CDR3: TGTGCCATCAGGCAAGCAATCGACAGGGCTGAAGCTTTCTTT. Protein sequence: CAIRQAIDRAEAFF.

The chain employs TRBV2 and TRBJ2-7; weak D call: TRBD1 (5 bases). Germline V gene data show CDR1 as SNHLY and CDR2 as FYNNEI. Trimming left V 6 bases short and J 5 bases short, with 14 bases between. There are 13 residues in the CDR3. CDR3 region: CASSYQGRNEQYF. CDR3 bases: TGTGCCAGCAGCTACCAGGGCCGGAACGAGCAGTACTTC.

This clone was seen a single time. V usage is TRBV19 and J usage is TRBJ2-3; 7 bases fit TRBD1. V dropped 7 bases and J dropped 8; count of bases not matched to a gene: 18. Germline CDR1 is LNHDA and CDR2 is SQIVND (reference sequence). The length of the CDR3 is 16 residues. The CDR3 bases are TGTGCCAGTACCGCCCCCGGGACAGAAAACTCCTTTACGCAGTATTTT. This sequence encodes CASTAPGTENSFTQYF.

J is TRBJ2-7 and V is TRBV7-9, with 8 bases identical to TRBD1. The CDR3 runs to 15 residues. The V and J ends lost 5 bases and 4 bases, in that order; junction bases with no gene match: 10. Looked up from germline, CDR1 is SEHNR and CDR2 is FQNEAQ (reference sequence). This CDR3 is CASSLPQGAKYEQYF. CDR3 DNA sequence: TGTGCCAGCAGCCTCCCTCAGGGGGCGAAGTACGAGCAGTACTTC.

The V and J genes are TRBV7-2 and TRBJ2-2; maybe TRBD1 (6 bases). This CDR3 spans 14 amino acids. V lost 7 bases, J lost 5 bases, and 14 bases lay in between. Germline lookup yields CDR1 SGHTA and CDR2 FQGNSA. The CDR3 sequence is CASIQGRRTGELFF. CDR3 bases: TGTGCCAGCATACAGGGCAGACGTACCGGGGAGCTGTTTTTT.

The J gene is TRBJ2-5, the V gene TRBV4-3; D call uncertain. CDR3 size: 13 residues. V lost 0 bases and J 5 bases, leaving 7 bases between the germline ends. CDR1 LGHNA and CDR2 YSLEER come from the germline V gene. The CDR3 reads CASSQDARETQYF. The CDR3 DNA sequence: TGCGCCAGCAGCCAAGATGCACGGGAGACCCAGTACTTC.

The gene calls are TRBV2 and TRBJ1-6; 10 bases match TRBD1. Germline V CDR1 and CDR2: SNHLY, FYNNEI. The CDR3 is 14 residues long. Trimming cost V 10 bases and J 8 bases; bases outside gene matches: 8. The CDR3 coding sequence is TGTGCCACCCGGCCGGGACAGGGGCATTCACCCCTCCACTTT. This codes for CATRPGQGHSPLHF.

This clone has just one count. CDR3 protein: CASRGNWLAGSEQYF. As DNA, the CDR3 is TGTGCCAGCAGAGGAAACTGGCTAGCGGGATCCGAGCAGTACTTC. The V gene is TRBV27, the J gene TRBJ2-7; 9 bases agree with TRBD2. CDR3 length: 15 amino acids. Germline V gene sequence: CDR1 MNHEY, CDR2 SMNVEV (reference sequence). The V segment lost 6 bases and the J segment 6 bases; nucleotides outside the gene matches: 12.

The gene calls are TRBV2 and TRBJ1-2; 8 positions agree with TRBD1. The CDR3 sequence is 13 residues long. Germline CDR1 SNHLY, CDR2 FYNNEI. J gave up 4 bases and V 5 bases, and 3 bases lay outside the gene matches. Here the CDR3 reads CASSLGQGYGYTF. CDR3 DNA sequence: TGTGCCAGCAGTCTCGGACAGGGCTATGGCTACACCTTC. Full variable domain (rest looked up from reference TRBV2 and TRBJ1-2): EPEVTQTPSHQVTQMGQEVILRCVPISNHLYFYWYRQILGQKVEFLVSFYNNEISEKSEIFDDQFSVERPDGSNFTLKIRSTKLEDSAMYFCASSLGQGYGYTFGSGTRLTVV.

In nucleotides, the CDR3 is TGTGCCAGCAGCCCGGTCGGACAGGGCCATGGCTACACCTTC. Amino acid sequence: CASSPVGQGHGYTF. This chain uses TRBV5-6 with TRBJ1-2, with 8 bases that match TRBD1. This CDR3 region has 14 residues. V gave up 4 bases and J gave up 6 bases; unmatched junction bases: 8. Germline assignment: CDR1 SGHDT and CDR2 YYEEEE.

The chain uses TRBV30 and TRBJ1-2; D gene unclear. V shed 0 bases and J shed 3 bases, with 8 bases lying between them. The CDR3 runs to 13 residues. Per germline, CDR1 GTSNPN and CDR2 SVGIG (reference sequence). CDR3 region: CAWSVYRYYGYTF. The DNA for the CDR3 is TGTGCCTGGAGTGTTTACAGATACTATGGCTACACCTTC.

Here the CDR3 DNA reads TGTGCCAGTAGTATAAGTGTGCGGGGGTCCTACGAGCAGTACTTC. As protein: CASSISVRGSYEQYF. This sequence joins TRBV19 and TRBJ2-7, with 7 bases matching TRBD2. Germline values: CDR1 LNHDA, CDR2 SQIVND (reference sequence). This CDR3 has 15 amino acids. V was pared by 2 bases and J by 1 base, with 5 bases of the junction left unmatched. Full variable domain (missing parts from reference TRBV19 and TRBJ2-7): DGGITQSPKYLFRKEGQNVTLSCEQNLNHDAMYWYRQDPGQGLRLIYYSQIVNDFQKGDIAEGYSVSREKKESFPLTVTSAQKNPTAFYLCASSISVRGSYEQYFGPGTRLTVT.

This chain connects TRBV5-8 to TRBJ1-1, with a possible D match to TRBD1 (6 bases). The ends were cut back, 3 bases at V and 0 bases at J, with 6 bases in the middle. This CDR3 comprises 13 residues. Germline CDR1 SGHTS, CDR2 YDEGEE. The CDR3 sequence is CASSWTVNTEAFF. The DNA for the CDR3 is TGTGCCAGCAGCTGGACAGTGAACACTGAAGCTTTCTTT.

This clone was seen once. This sequence joins TRBV29-1 and TRBJ1-1; a weak D match, TRBD1 (6 bases). This CDR3 is 23 amino acids long. The germline V gene encodes CDR1 SQVTM and CDR2 ANQGSEA. Trimming pared 5 bases from V and 0 bases from J, leaving 40 bases between. The CDR3 loop is CSVLQGGIPQSDNGRFMNTEAFF. The DNA of the CDR3 is TGCAGCGTTCTACAGGGAGGGATCCCTCAATCGGACAATGGAAGATTCATGAACACTGAAGCTTTCTTT. Full variable domain (remainder filled in from reference TRBV29-1 and TRBJ1-1): SAVISQKPSRDICQRGTSLTIQCQVDSQVTMMFWYRQQPGQSLTLIATANQGSEATYESGFVIDKFPISRPNLTFSTLTVSNMSPEDSSIYLCSVLQGGIPQSDNGRFMNTEAFFGQGTRLTVV.

This chain links TRBV10-3 with TRBJ2-7, with D possibly being TRBD1 (7 bases). The germline gives CDR1 ENHRY, CDR2 SYGVKD. This CDR3 region has 19 residues. The V end was cut by 0 bases, the J end by 1 base, with 22 bases between. The CDR3 bases are TGTGCCATCAGTGAGTCGGGGTTAAGCAGGGGGGACTTTTCCTACGAGCAGTACTTC. Protein product: CAISESGLSRGDFSYEQYF.

This clone was observed once. V and J are TRBV6-5 and TRBJ1-2; maybe TRBD1 (6 bases). The V gene's germline CDR1 is MNHEY and CDR2 SVGAGI. The V gene lost 6 bases and the J gene lost 4 bases, with 12 bases spanning the gap. This CDR3 region has 13 residues. The CDR3 DNA reads as TGTGCCAGCAGCTGGGGGCGCGGCTATGGCTACACCTTC. It codes for CASSWGRGYGYTF.

Comment on this clone: The sample contains more than one DNA sequence encoding this CDR3. The chain is built from TRBV3-1 (or the pseudogene TRBV3-2) and TRBJ2-7, with 7 bases lining up with TRBD1. Per germline, CDR1 LGHDT and CDR2 YNNKEL (reference sequence). The CDR3 extends over 13 amino acids. The V gene end was trimmed by 3 bases and the J gene end by 3 bases; junction bases not matched to a gene: 2. As DNA, the CDR3 is TGTGCCAGCAGCCAGGGGGACAGCTACGAGCAGTACTTC. Translating gives CASSQGDSYEQYF.

CDR3 nucleotides: TGTGCCAGCAGCTTGGGGGGTTACTCCTACAATGAGCAGTTCTTC. Encoded protein: CASSLGGYSYNEQFF. The chain uses TRBV11-2 and TRBJ2-1, with D perhaps TRBD2 (6 bases). The V and J ends lost 3 bases and 0 bases respectively, with 9 bases between them. The CDR3 extends over 15 amino acids. CDR1 SGHAT and CDR2 FQNNGV come from the germline V gene.

This chain joins TRBV7-9 and TRBJ2-7; 11 nucleotides align to TRBD2. With 0 bases clipped from V and 3 bases from J, the junction kept 1 base outside the gene matches. Looked up from germline, CDR1 is SEHNR and CDR2 is FQNEAQ (reference sequence). The CDR3 loop spans 15 amino acids. The CDR3, as DNA: TGTGCCAGCAGCTTAGCGGGACTAGCGGTCTACGAGCAGTACTTC. Protein: CASSLAGLAVYEQYF.

The genes are TRBV14 and TRBJ2-7; TRBD1 matches at 7 bases. Germline values: CDR1 SGHDN, CDR2 FVKESK. This CDR3 has 15 residues. After removal of 4 bases from V and 4 bases from J, the junction contained 10 bases not matched to a gene. The CDR3 nucleotides read TGTGCCAGCAGCCCGACCTGGACAGGATTTTACGAGCAGTACTTC. It is translated as CASSPTWTGFYEQYF. Looking up the rest from reference TRBV14 and TRBJ2-7 gives the full variable domain: EAGVTQFPSHSVIEKGQTVTLRCDPISGHDNLYWYRRVMGKEIKFLLHFVKESKQDESGMPNNRFLAERTGGTYSTLKVQPAELEDSGVYFCASSPTWTGFYEQYFGPGTRLTVT.